Sequencing of this T cell receptor beta chain was carried out in a study of cytomegalovirus exposure and HLA in healthy donors. Study-level information: Among over 350 genotyped donors, roughly 81% fell in the Caucasian-associated ancestry cluster.

A remark on this clone: Its specificity is not known.

Study conclusions and caveats: In an earlier analysis, about 87% or about 30%: the productive usage of most TCR beta V segments. With high specificity and sensitivity, the classifier reportedly diagnosed cytomegalovirus status. Associated with cytomegalovirus, according to the listing, were 164 TCR beta chains.

13 Jbeta primers and 60 Vbeta primers were used for the PCR. Here immunoSEQ multiplex PCR was the method, and the copy in TCRdb shows in-frame clones only, minus some. The sample carries 100,000 to 150,000 clones, around 83% recorded once. The CDR3 sequence is 16 residues long. Germline values: CDR1 MGHRA, CDR2 YSYEKL. Trimming removed 1 base at V and 2 bases at J, with 14 bases between. The TCR sequence derives from a middle-aged man in good health and CMV-seronegative. Specimen: PBMCs. The rearrangement links TRBV4-1 to TRBJ1-2; D gene ambiguous. The chain's CDR3 is CASSQGVTEWNYGYTF. CDR3 nucleotides: TGCGCCAGCAGCCAAGGTGTAACAGAATGGAACTATGGCTACACCTTC.